This T cell receptor (beta chain) appears in the sequencing data of a study of radiation and T cells in renal cell carcinoma (dated by TCRdb to the early 2020s). About the full investigation: Samples were obtained from a clinical trial, in which 15 Gy stereotactic body radiation therapy was delivered to primary renal cell carcinomas and nephrectomy was performed 4 weeks later. In total, fewer than 55 samples underwent TCR beta sequencing: 25 or so tumors plus 27 peripheral blood samples. A total of about 4 million unique CDR3 nucleotide sequences, encoding 2.8 million or so unique CDR3 amino acid sequences, were found across all 50 or so samples.

As to this clone: Its recognized antigen is unknown. No base quality values were provided; no much bigger clone lies one nucleotide off.

Overall results and qualifications from the work: Because no pretreatment tumor biopsies were available, whether clonotypes were present in the tumor at baseline could not be determined. The single-armed trial design could not address effects of radiation dose or scheduling on the TCR repertoire. In blood, the top tumor clonotypes increased between baseline and 2 weeks post-radiation and then shrank by 4 weeks, which suggests that tumor-resident clones expanded only transiently. Tracking of blood repertoire dynamics stopped at roughly four weeks after treatment, with no follow-up past that point.

The time point label here, explained by the study, means: blood 2 weeks post-SBRT. The treatment or condition label corresponds to: 15 Gy SBRT to primary tumor, nephrectomy 4 weeks later. To track tumor-enriched clonotypes, serial peripheral blood was sampled from radiation-treated patients at baseline and at 2 weeks and 4 weeks after SBRT. All patients had renal cell carcinoma with clear cell pathology. The QIAamp DNA Blood Mini Kit (Qiagen) was used to prepare genomic DNA for TCR sequencing. The analyses included only samples that passed all quality control checks. The CDR3 runs 16 residues from the cysteine to the phenylalanine. Left in the record is the CDR3 DNA by itself, 48 bases read in frame from the first base. Relative to germline, V is missing 5 bases and J is missing 5 bases, with 12 bases of the junction outside any gene match. CDR1 and CDR2, per the germline V gene (reference sequence), are LNHDA and SQIVND.

The immunoSEQ kit was used, according to the manufacturer's recommendations, to generate TCR beta libraries from genomic DNA. To prepare the libraries, a first multiplex PCR with proprietary primers was run, followed by a second PCR that added unique barcodes, and a bead cleanup was done after each round. A kit-provided positive control reaction and a negative control reaction were included in every sample batch. The final libraries underwent checking on an Agilent 4200 TapeStation D1000 ScreenTape, volumetric pooling, and quantification by qPCR. Sequencing was performed on an Illumina NextSeq500 using a MidOutput 150-cycle cartridge, with 156 Read1 cycles, 15 Index1 cycles, and the kit custom primers. The pooled library was loaded at 0.75 to 1 pM, with a roughly 21% PhiX control spiked in. The authors' pipeline ran thus. Vendor-processed data were analyzed in R, and a clonotype was defined as all T cells sharing the same CDR3 nucleotide sequence. In the clone abundance analyses, frequencies were normalized to the 10,000 most abundant clones in each sample. Public T cell clones, averaging fewer than five per sample, were removed before analysis. Tumor-enriched and baseline blood-enriched clonotypes were defined by at least a 32-fold difference in abundance between compartments. A beta-binomial differential abundance model was used to identify clonotypes that expanded or contracted between blood time points. Similarity between tumor and blood repertoires was quantified using the Baroni-Urbani and Buser coefficient, and groups were compared with two-tailed Wilcoxon tests in R. The source is immuneACCESS, and TCRdb retained only in-frame sequences with V and J called. Part of the clones is not carried over; for the studies checked, unresolved V genes explain less than half of this, and the remainder is unexplained. D and trimming were read from the DNA, whereas the V and J calls and clone size are those reported in that table. In this sample the table shows more than 95,000 clones, 81% of which occur a single time. The ten biggest clones cover about 5.3% of the sample.

This sequence was found in a man aged 45-65 years with renal cell carcinoma. The sample in question was blood, obtained from a patient whose treatment included radiotherapy and nephrectomy. The V gene is TRBV19 and the J gene is TRBJ2-3, with 8 bases aligning to TRBD2. The bases are TGTGCCAGTAGTCCGTTCACGGGACTAGTGTTAGATACGCAGTATTTT. The translation is CASSPFTGLVLDTQYF.